The clone carrying this T cell receptor (beta chain) was seen repeatedly, ten times or more. Unique molecular identifiers were affixed to discrete cDNA molecules within the library. TCRdb independently ran MiXCR on the RACE reads; one entry per CDR3 protein. The sample lists about 90,000 distinct CDR3 sequences, roughly 10% occurring once. This CDR3 region has 16 residues. CDR1 MNHEY and CDR2 SMNVEV come from the germline V gene (reference sequence). The ends lost 2 bases at V and 4 bases at J; junction bases unmatched: 4. Documented time point: patch test 3, about 24 weeks after DPC sensitization. The treatment here: therapeutic diphenylcyclopropenone sensitization with weekly scalp DPC. Suited to DPC and affected by alopecia, the donors ranged from 18 to 70 years old. This specimen belongs to a study of human T cells and chemical hapten exposure.

The rearrangement joins TRBV27 to TRBJ2-3, with 12 bases aligning to TRBD2. This clonotype was obtained from a woman in her 30s with alopecia areata. Some clones in this sample may be carry-over from other donors' samples. Specimen: whole blood, collected in connection with sensitization to the hapten diphenylcyclopropenone (DPC). The CDR3 bases are TGTGCCAGCAGTTTAACCGCTAGCGGGAGGGCAGATACGCAGTATTTT. Translating it yields CASSLTASGRADTQYF.